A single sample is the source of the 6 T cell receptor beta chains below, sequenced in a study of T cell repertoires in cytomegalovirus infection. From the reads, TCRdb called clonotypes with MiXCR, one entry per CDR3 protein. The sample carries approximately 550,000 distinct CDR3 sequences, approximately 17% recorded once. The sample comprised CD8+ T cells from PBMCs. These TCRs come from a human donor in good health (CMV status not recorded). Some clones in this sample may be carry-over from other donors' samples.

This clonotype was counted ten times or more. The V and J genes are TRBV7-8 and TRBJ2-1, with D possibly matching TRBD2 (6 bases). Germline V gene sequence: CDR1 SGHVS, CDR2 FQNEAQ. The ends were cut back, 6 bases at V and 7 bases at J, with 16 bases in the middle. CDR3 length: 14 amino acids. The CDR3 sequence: CASSMIADLNEQFF. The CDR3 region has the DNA TGTGCCAGCAGTATGATAGCGGATTTGAATGAGCAGTTCTTC.

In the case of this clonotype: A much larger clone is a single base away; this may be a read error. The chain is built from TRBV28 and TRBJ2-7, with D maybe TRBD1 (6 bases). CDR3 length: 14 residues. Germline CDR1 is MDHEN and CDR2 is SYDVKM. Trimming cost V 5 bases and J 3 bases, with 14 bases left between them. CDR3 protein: CASSPGQTGYEQYF. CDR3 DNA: TGTGCCAGCAGTCCCGGACAGACGGGCTACGAGCAGTACTTC. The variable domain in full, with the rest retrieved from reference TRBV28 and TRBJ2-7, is DVKVTQSSRYLVKRTGEKVFLECVQDMDHENMFWYRQDPGLGLRLIYFSYDVKMKEKGDIPEGYSVSREKKERFSLILESASTNQTSMYLCASSPGQTGYEQYFGPGTRLTVT.

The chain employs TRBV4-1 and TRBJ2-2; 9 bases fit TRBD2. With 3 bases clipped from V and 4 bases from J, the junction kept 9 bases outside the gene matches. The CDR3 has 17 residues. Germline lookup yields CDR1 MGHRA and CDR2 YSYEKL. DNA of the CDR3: TGCGCCAGCAGCCATATCCTAGCGGGACCCCGCACCGGGGAGCTGTTTTTT. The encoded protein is CASSHILAGPRTGELFF.

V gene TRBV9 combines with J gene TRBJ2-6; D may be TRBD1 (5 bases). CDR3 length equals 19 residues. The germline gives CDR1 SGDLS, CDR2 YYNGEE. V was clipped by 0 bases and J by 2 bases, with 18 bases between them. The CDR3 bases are TGTGCCAGCAGCGTAGCCGGCCGTCAGGGCATAGCTGGGGCCAACGTCCTGACTTTC. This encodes CASSVAGRQGIAGANVLTF.

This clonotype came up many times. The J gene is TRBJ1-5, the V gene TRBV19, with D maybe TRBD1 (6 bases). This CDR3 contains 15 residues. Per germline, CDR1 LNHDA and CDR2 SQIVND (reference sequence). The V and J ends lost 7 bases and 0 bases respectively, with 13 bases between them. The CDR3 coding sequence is TGTGCCAGTACCCCGGACAGTTATAGCAATCAGCCCCAGCATTTT. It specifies CASTPDSYSNQPQHF. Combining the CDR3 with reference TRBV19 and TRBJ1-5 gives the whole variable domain DGGITQSPKYLFRKEGQNVTLSCEQNLNHDAMYWYRQDPGQGLRLIYYSQIVNDFQKGDIAEGYSVSREKKESFPLTVTSAQKNPTAFYLCASTPDSYSNQPQHFGDGTRLSIL.

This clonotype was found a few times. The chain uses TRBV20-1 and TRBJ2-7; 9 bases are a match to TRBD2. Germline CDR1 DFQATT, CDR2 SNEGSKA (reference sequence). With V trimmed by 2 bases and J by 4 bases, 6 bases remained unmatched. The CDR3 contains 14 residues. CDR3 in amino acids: CSARTSSGMYEQYF. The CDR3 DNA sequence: TGCAGTGCTAGAACCTCTAGCGGGATGTACGAGCAGTACTTC.